A selection of T cell receptor beta chains follows, all from one sample in a study of Ad26.COV2.S vaccination and SARS-CoV-2 variants. Clones were sequenced by immunoSEQ multiplex PCR, and TCRdb holds only the in-frame ones, with some missing. The sample holds some 520,000 clones; around 85% are singletons and the top ten take roughly 13%. This specimen consisted of peripheral blood, obtained in a trial of Ad26.COV2.S vaccine versus placebo. The receptor set was obtained from a person aged 18-60 years who received the Ad26.COV2.S COVID-19 vaccine or a placebo. Each CDR3 is given with its conserved first and last residue. A D gene is named only where the DNA matches it firmly. Some rows have no size entry. The others give once, few or many, or a class for an expanded clone.

V: TRBV7-8; size: -; J: TRBJ2-7; D: TRBD2; CDR3: CASSRALSSLAGGGHEQYF; DNA: TGTGCCAGCAGCCGAGCTCTTAGCTCGCTAGCGGGAGGCGGTCACGAGCAGTACTTC
V: TRBV4-2; size: once; J: TRBJ2-1; D: -; CDR3: CASSQERTSSGNLRNEQFF; DNA: TGTGCCAGCAGCCAAGAGAGGACCTCCAGCGGAAATCTAAGGAATGAGCAGTTCTTC
V: TRBV7-8; size: -; J: TRBJ2-5; D: -; CDR3: CASSTEETQYF; DNA: TGTGCCAGCAGCACCGAAGAGACCCAGTACTTC
V: TRBV6-1; size: many; J: TRBJ1-3; D: -; CDR3: CASSELQTGPDTIYF; DNA: TGTGCCAGCAGTGAACTACAGACAGGCCCGGACACCATATATTTT
V: TRBV27; size: -; J: TRBJ2-7; D: -; CDR3: CASSSPGLEQYF; DNA: TGTGCCAGCAGTTCTCCCGGGCTCGAGCAGTACTTC
V: TRBV28; size: -; J: TRBJ1-1; D: -; CDR3: CASSFPSSQGRDSMNTEAFF; DNA: TGTGCCAGCAGTTTCCCCAGTTCCCAAGGGAGGGACTCGATGAACACTGAAGCTTTCTTT
V: TRBV14; size: once; J: TRBJ2-1; D: TRBD2; CDR3: CASSQDLGLARNEQFF; DNA: TGTGCCAGCAGCCAAGACCTTGGACTAGCGAGGAATGAGCAGTTCTTC
V: TRBV5-6; size: -; J: TRBJ1-2; D: -; CDR3: CASSFRTRAYGYTF; DNA: TGTGCCAGCAGCTTTCGAACCAGGGCCTATGGCTACACCTTC
V: TRBV28; size: -; J: TRBJ1-5; D: -; CDR3: CASALGGANQPQHF; DNA: TGTGCCAGCGCTTTGGGGGGCGCGAATCAGCCCCAGCATTTT
V: TRBV5-1; size: -; J: TRBJ1-6; D: TRBD1; CDR3: CASSPGTGSSSPLHF; DNA: TGCGCCAGCAGCCCCGGGACAGGGAGTTCTTCACCCCTCCACTTT
V: TRBV19; size: -; J: TRBJ1-1; D: TRBD1; CDR3: CASSRGQGFTEAFF; DNA: TGTGCCAGTAGCCGAGGACAGGGCTTCACTGAAGCTTTCTTT
V: TRBV29-1; size: -; J: TRBJ1-2; D: -; CDR3: CSASTGATNYGYTF; DNA: TGCAGCGCCTCAACTGGGGCAACTAACTATGGCTACACCTTC
V: TRBV30; size: -; J: TRBJ2-2; D: -; CDR3: CAWSVGRRDTGELFF; DNA: TGTGCCTGGAGTGTAGGGAGGCGTGACACCGGGGAGCTGTTTTTT
V: TRBV5-5; size: -; J: TRBJ1-5; D: -; CDR3: CASSPTSGGLGGNQPQHF; DNA: TGTGCCAGCAGCCCTACGTCCGGAGGACTAGGTGGCAATCAGCCCCAGCATTTT
V: TRBV5-8; size: -; J: TRBJ2-1; D: TRBD2; CDR3: CASSPREGFPSNEQFF; DNA: TGTGCCAGCAGCCCGCGGGAGGGGTTCCCCAGCAATGAGCAGTTCTTC